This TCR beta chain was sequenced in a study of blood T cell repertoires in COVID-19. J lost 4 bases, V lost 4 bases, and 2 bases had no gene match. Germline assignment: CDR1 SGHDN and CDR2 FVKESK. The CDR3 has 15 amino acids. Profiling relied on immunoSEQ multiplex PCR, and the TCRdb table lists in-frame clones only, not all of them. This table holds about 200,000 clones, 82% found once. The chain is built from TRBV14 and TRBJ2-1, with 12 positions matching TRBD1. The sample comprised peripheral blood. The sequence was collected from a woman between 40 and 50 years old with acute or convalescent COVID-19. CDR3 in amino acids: CASSPGQGAYNEQFF. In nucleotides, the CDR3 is TGTGCCAGCAGCCCGGGACAGGGGGCGTACAATGAGCAGTTCTTC. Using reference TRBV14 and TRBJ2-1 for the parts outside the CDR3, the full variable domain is EAGVTQFPSHSVIEKGQTVTLRCDPISGHDNLYWYRRVMGKEIKFLLHFVKESKQDESGMPNNRFLAERTGGTYSTLKVQPAELEDSGVYFCASSPGQGAYNEQFFGPGTRLTVL.